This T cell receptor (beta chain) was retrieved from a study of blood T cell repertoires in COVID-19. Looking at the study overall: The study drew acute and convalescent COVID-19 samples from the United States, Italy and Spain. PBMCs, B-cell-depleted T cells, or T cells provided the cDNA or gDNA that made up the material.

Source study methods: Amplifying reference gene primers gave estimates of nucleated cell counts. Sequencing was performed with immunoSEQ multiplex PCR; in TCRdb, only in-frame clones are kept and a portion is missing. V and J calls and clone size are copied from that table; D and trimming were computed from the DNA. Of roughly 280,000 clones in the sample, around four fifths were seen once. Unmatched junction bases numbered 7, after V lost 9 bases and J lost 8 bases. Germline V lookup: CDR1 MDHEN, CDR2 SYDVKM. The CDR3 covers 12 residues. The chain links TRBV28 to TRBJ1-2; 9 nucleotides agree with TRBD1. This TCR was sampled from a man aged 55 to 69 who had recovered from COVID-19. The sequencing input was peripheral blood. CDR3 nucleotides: TGTGCCAGTGGGACAGGGAGCCGCGGCTACACCTTC. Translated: CASGTGSRGYTF.